The 12 T cell receptor beta chains presented below share a single source sample, sequenced in a study of blood T cell repertoires in COVID-19. The table came from immunoSEQ multiplex PCR; TCRdb's copy has only in-frame clones and leaves some out. The sample contains approximately 30,000 clones, less than 80% of which appear only once. Sequenced: peripheral blood. Receptor source: a man in his 70s with acute or convalescent COVID-19.

This clone has just one count. J is TRBJ1-1 and V is TRBV6-2 or TRBV6-3; TRBD1 is a possible D gene (5 bases). V was shortened by 3 bases and J by 7 bases, with 15 bases between the two germline ends. Germline V lookup: CDR1 MNHEY, CDR2 SVGEGT. The CDR3 runs 14 residues. The CDR3 bases are TGTGCCAGCAGTTATCAAGGGGTCAGGAGTGAAGCTTTCTTT. This translates into CASSYQGVRSEAFF.

The chain links TRBV5-1 to TRBJ1-1; the match to TRBD1 covers 8 bases. From germline, CDR1 is SGHRS and CDR2 YFSETQ. The CDR3 covers 13 residues. The V gene end was trimmed by 4 bases and the J gene end by 10 bases; junction bases not matched to a gene: 9. CDR3 DNA: TGCGCCAGCAGCGGACAGGGCGCGGAAATAGCTTTCTTT. Its protein product is CASSGQGAEIAFF.

The table lists this clone with a count of one. The chain is built from TRBV10-3 and TRBJ2-7; TRBD1 matches at 8 bases. Germline values: CDR1 ENHRY, CDR2 SYGVKD. V gave up 6 bases and J gave up 6 bases; unmatched junction bases: 10. The CDR3 runs 14 residues. CDR3 region: CAISSTGVEAEQYF. In nucleotides, the CDR3 is TGTGCCATCAGCTCGACAGGGGTGGAGGCCGAGCAGTACTTC.

This chain joins TRBV27 and TRBJ2-1; 7 nucleotides align to TRBD2. CDR3 size: 13 residues. Per the germline V gene, CDR1 is MNHEY and CDR2 is SMNVEV (reference sequence). The J segment lost 3 bases and the V segment lost 8 bases, leaving 4 bases of the junction unmatched. The DNA for the CDR3 is TGTGCCAGCGGGAGGGCCGACTACAATGAGCAGTTCTTC. Residues: CASGRADYNEQFF.

The CDR3 DNA is TGTGCCAGCAGTTTGGGGCAGGGAAGGCCCAATCAGCCCCAGCATTTT. This codes for CASSLGQGRPNQPQHF. The rearrangement joins TRBV27 to TRBJ1-5, with D perhaps TRBD1 (5 bases). CDR3 length: 16 amino acids. Trimming pared 3 bases from V and 3 bases from J, leaving 15 bases between. Germline V gene sequence: CDR1 MNHEY, CDR2 SMNVEV (reference sequence).

This clone has just one count. The chain uses TRBV6-5 and TRBJ1-5, with D possibly being TRBD1 (6 bases). The CDR3 runs 15 residues. Germline assignment: CDR1 MNHEY and CDR2 SVGAGI. V shed 5 bases and J shed 7 bases, with 18 bases lying between them. The CDR3 sequence is CASSRRGGGLQPQHF. As DNA, the CDR3 is TGTGCCAGCAGTCGCCGAGGGGGGGGCTTGCAGCCCCAGCATTTT.

This clone was seen only a few times. The gene calls are TRBV28 and TRBJ1-2; 7 bases map to TRBD1. Germline V lookup: CDR1 MDHEN, CDR2 SYDVKM. The length of the CDR3 is 14 residues. Unmatched junction bases numbered 8, after V lost 6 bases and J lost 4 bases. The CDR3 reads CASRRGQGGYGYTF. Here the CDR3 DNA reads TGTGCCAGCAGAAGAGGGCAGGGGGGCTATGGCTACACCTTC.

The V and J genes are TRBV2 and TRBJ1-4, with a tentative D call TRBD1 (5 bases). V was clipped by 6 bases and J by 0 bases, with 14 bases between them. CDR1 is SNHLY and CDR2 is FYNNEI in the germline V gene. The CDR3 totals 16 residues. The CDR3 loop is CASREGLLATNEKLFF. The CDR3 region has the DNA TGTGCCAGCAGGGAGGGACTACTCGCAACTAATGAAAAACTGTTTTTT.

The chain carries TRBV6-6 and TRBJ1-1, with D hard to call. Between the trimmed V and J ends, which lost 2 bases and 4 bases, there was a span of 11 bases. Germline V gene lookup returns CDR1 MNHNY and CDR2 SVGAGI (reference sequence). The CDR3 is made up of 14 amino acids. The chain's CDR3 is CASSYNSPGTEAFF. The CDR3 DNA is TGTGCCAGCAGTTACAACAGCCCTGGCACTGAAGCTTTCTTT.

The V and J genes are TRBV9 and TRBJ1-2; the D is unclear. Trimming took 0 bases from V and 5 from J, leaving 17 bases between them. This CDR3 comprises 16 residues. CDR1 and CDR2 from the germline V gene are SGDLS and YYNGEE. The DNA of the CDR3 is TGTGCCAGCAGCGTAGGAGGCCTGGGGAGCTTTTATGGCTACACCTTC. Its protein is CASSVGGLGSFYGYTF.

This chain uses TRBV19 with TRBJ2-3, with 10 positions matching TRBD2. The V segment lost 8 bases and the J segment 6 bases; nucleotides outside the gene matches: 14. Germline loops: CDR1 LNHDA, CDR2 SQIVND (reference sequence). There are 16 residues in the CDR3. This CDR3 is CASRSSLAGERDTQYF. The CDR3 DNA is TGTGCCAGTCGTAGTTCTCTAGCGGGAGAGAGGGATACGCAGTATTTT.

V usage is TRBV18 and J usage is TRBJ2-1, with 9 bases lining up with TRBD2. Per the germline V gene, CDR1 is KGHSH and CDR2 is LQKENI. The CDR3 spans 17 residues. V shed 2 bases and J 4 bases; nucleotides not matched to a gene: 9. The CDR3, as DNA: TGTGCCAGCTCACCAATAATCGAGACTAGCGGTTACAATGAGCAGTTCTTC. The encoded protein is CASSPIIETSGYNEQFF.